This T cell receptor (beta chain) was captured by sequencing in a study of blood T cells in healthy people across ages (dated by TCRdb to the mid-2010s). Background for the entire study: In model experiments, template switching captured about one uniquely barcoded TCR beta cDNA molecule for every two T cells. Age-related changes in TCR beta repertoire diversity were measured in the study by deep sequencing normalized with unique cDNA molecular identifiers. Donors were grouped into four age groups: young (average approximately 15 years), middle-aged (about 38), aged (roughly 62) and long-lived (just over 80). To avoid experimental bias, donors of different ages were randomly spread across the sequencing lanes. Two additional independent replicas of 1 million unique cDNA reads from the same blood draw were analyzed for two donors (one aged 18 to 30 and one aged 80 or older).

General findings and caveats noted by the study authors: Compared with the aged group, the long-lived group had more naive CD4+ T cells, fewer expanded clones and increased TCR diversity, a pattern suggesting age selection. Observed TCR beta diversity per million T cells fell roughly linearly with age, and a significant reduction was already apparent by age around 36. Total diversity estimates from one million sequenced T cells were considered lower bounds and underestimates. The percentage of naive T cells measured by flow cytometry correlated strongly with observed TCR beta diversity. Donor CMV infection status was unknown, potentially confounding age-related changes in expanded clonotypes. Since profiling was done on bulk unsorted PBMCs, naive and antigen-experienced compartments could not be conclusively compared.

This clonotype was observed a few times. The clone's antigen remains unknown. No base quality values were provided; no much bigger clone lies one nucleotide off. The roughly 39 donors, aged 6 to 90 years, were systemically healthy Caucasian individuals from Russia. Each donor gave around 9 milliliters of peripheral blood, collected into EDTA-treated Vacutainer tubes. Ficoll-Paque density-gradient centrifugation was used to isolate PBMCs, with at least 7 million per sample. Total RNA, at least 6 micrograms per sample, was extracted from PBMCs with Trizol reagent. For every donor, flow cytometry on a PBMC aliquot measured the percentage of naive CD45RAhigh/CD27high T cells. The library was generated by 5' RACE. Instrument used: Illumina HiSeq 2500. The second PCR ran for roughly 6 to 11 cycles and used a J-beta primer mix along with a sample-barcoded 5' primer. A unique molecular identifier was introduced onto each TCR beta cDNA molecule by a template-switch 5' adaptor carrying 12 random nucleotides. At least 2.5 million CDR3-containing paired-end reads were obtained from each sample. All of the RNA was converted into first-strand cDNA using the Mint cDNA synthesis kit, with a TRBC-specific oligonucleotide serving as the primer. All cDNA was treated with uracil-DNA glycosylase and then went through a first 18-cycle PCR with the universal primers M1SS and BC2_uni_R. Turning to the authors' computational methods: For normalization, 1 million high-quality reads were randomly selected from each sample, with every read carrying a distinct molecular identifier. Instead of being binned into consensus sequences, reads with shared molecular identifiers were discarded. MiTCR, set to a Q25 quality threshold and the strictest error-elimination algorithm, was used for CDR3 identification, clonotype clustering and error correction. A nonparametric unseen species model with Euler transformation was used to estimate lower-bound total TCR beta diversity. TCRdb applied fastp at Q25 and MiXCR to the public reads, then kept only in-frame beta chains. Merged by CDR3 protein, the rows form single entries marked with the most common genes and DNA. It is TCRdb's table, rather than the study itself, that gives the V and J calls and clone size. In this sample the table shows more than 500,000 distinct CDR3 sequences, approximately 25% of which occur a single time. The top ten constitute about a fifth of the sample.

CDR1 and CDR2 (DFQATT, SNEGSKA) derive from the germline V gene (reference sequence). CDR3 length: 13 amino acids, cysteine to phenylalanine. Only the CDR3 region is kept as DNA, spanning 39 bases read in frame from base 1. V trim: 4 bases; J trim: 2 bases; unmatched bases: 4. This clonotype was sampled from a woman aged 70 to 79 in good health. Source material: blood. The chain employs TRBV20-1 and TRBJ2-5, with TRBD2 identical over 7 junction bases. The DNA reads TGCAGTGCTAACCCGGGACTACAAGAGACCCAGTACTTC. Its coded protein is CSANPGLQETQYF.